This T cell receptor (beta chain) is from a study of regulatory T cells in long-lasting Graves disease. Overall study context: More than 5 years of antithyroid drugs with positive TSH receptor antibodies defined persistent Graves' disease.

Building of the TCR beta libraries involved iRepertoire HTBI primers and Arm-PCR of CDR3 regions. TCRdb used MiXCR to reprocess the multiplex PCR reads, holding one entry per CDR3 protein. The table lists some 420,000 distinct CDR3 sequences, 20% to 25% of them singletons. This CDR3 is built from 17 residues. CDR1 is SGHVS and CDR2 is FQNEAQ in the germline V gene. Trimming removed 4 bases at V and 1 base at J, with 19 bases between. Overall study findings and caveats: Patients with persistent disease showed a bias toward TRBV28, TRBJ1-2 and TRBJ2-5. Persistent patients shared more public clonotypes (around 3,000) than new patients (roughly 970).

This clonotype showed up many times. Its antigen is undetermined. Time point of the sample: persistent/refractory GD, antithyroid drugs over 5 years with positive TRAb. PBMC-derived RNA was used for the TCR library. The genes are TRBV7-8 and TRBJ2-5; either TRBD1 or TRBD2 may fit D (5 bases each). The sequenced sample was peripheral blood mononuclear cells (PBMCs), obtained when the disease was refractory, from a patient treated with antithyroid drugs. This TCR came from a female donor with Graves disease. The CDR3 reads CASSWRTSGTVQETQYF. For the CDR3, the DNA is TGTGCCAGCAGCTGGAGGACGTCCGGGACGGTCCAAGAGACCCAGTACTTC.